The clone carrying this T cell receptor beta chain was observed many times. The germline V gene has CDR1 SGHRS and CDR2 YFSETQ. J was trimmed by 2 bases and V by 4 bases; bases with no gene match: 6. The CDR3 spans 16 residues. The source of the sample is a study of T cells in Graves' hyperthyroidism and ophthalmopathy. TCR beta CDR3 regions were amplified from RNA. HTBI primers were employed in a first-round RT-PCR of the TCR CDR3. Each CDR3 protein gets one entry after TCRdb re-called the multiplex PCR reads with MiXCR. Of 550,000 to 700,000 distinct CDR3 sequences listed, around 46% were seen once; the top ten hold roughly 20%.

Sequencing input: peripheral blood or thyroid tissue (not recorded which). J is TRBJ2-7 and V is TRBV5-1; 13 bases fit TRBD2. The source is an adult woman with Graves' disease, either hyperthyroidism or ophthalmopathy (not recorded which). In nucleotides, the CDR3 is TGCGCCAGCAGCCCAGACGGACTAGCGGGAGCCTACGAGCAGTACTTC. This encodes CASSPDGLAGAYEQYF.